The 25 T cell receptor beta chains presented below share a single source sample, sequenced in a study of CXCR3-negative and CXCR3-positive naive CD8 T cells. Overall study findings and caveats: Hydrophobicity was higher for TRB CDR3s found in CXCR3-positive naive cells than in CXCR3-negative naive cells.

In preparing the TRB cDNA libraries, 5' RACE with UMI labels was used. Each CDR3 protein gets one entry in TCRdb, which reprocessed the 5' RACE reads and gives no DNA. The repertoire table contains some 140,000 distinct CDR3 sequences. Their recognized antigens are unknown. Sequenced material: naive CXCR3+ CD8+ T cells from blood. The subset denotes: CD45RO-CCR7+CD27+CD95- naive CD8+ T cells expressing CXCR3 (TNR3+). The receptors originated from a human donor in good health. Some clones in this sample may be carry-over from other donors' samples.

The CDR3 loop reads CASRYLTPKGGDTQYF. The chain combines TRBV28 with TRBJ2-3; TCRdb designates TRBD1, a call that cannot be tested without DNA. CDR1 MDHEN and CDR2 SYDVKM come from the germline V gene. CDR3 length equals 16 residues.

This chain joins TRBV13 and TRBJ2-3. The CDR3 has 14 residues. The germline V gene encodes CDR1 PRHDT and CDR2 FYEKMQ (reference sequence). The CDR3 here is CASSLSVAENTQYF. The variable domain in full, completed from reference TRBV13 and TRBJ2-3, reads AAGVIQSPRHLIKEKRETATLKCYPIPRHDTVYWYQQGPGQDPQFLISFYEKMQSDKGSIPDRFSAQQFSDYHSELNMSSLELGDSALYFCASSLSVAENTQYFGPGTRLTVL.

CDR3 loop: CASITSPQGREGGELFF. The rearrangement links TRBV12-3 or TRBV12-4 to TRBJ2-2; TCRdb gives TRBD1 as the D gene, but with no DNA this cannot be confirmed. This CDR3 spans 17 amino acids.

The chain uses TRBV28 and TRBJ2-5; the D call of TRBD1 rests on TCRdb alone, since no DNA is present to check it. The CDR3 is made up of 18 amino acids. Per the germline V gene, CDR1 is MDHEN and CDR2 is SYDVKM. CDR3 residues: CASRRLDRSRSGQETQYF.

The chain couples TRBV5-1 to TRBJ2-2; absent DNA, TCRdb's TRBD2 call cannot be checked. Germline CDR1 and CDR2: SGHRS and YFSETQ. This CDR3 contains 17 residues. This CDR3 reads CASSLVGAGGHTGELFF. The complete variable domain, with remaining parts taken from reference TRBV5-1 and TRBJ2-2, reads KAGVTQTPRYLIKTRGQQVTLSCSPISGHRSVSWYQQTPGQGLQFLFEYFSETQRNKGNFPGRFSGRQFSNSRSEMNVSTLELGDSALYLCASSLVGAGGHTGELFFGEGSRLTVL.

J is TRBJ1-2 and V is TRBV12-3 or TRBV12-4. The CDR3 sequence is 13 residues long. The CDR3 region is CASSLSTVYGYTF.

The rearrangement joins TRBV6-5 to TRBJ1-1. The CDR3 extends over 13 amino acids. Germline CDR1 MNHEY, CDR2 SVGAGI. Here the CDR3 reads CASSSTLGTEAFF.

The gene calls are TRBV7-2 and TRBJ2-1; the TRBD2 assignment by TCRdb is unverifiable without DNA. The CDR3 runs to 15 residues. Germline V lookup: CDR1 SGHTA, CDR2 FQGNSA. CDR3 amino acids: CASSLGGASGDPQFF.

CDR3 residues: CASSSLDSSYNEQFF. The chain carries TRBV27 and TRBJ2-1; lacking DNA, the TRBD1 call made by TCRdb goes unchecked. CDR3 length: 15 residues. Germline V gene sequence: CDR1 MNHEY, CDR2 SMNVEV (reference sequence).

The genes are TRBV13 and TRBJ2-1; TCRdb selects TRBD1, and the lack of DNA leaves this call unchecked. This CDR3 contains 14 residues. In germline, CDR1 is PRHDT, CDR2 FYEKMQ (reference sequence). The CDR3 is CASSFGGTANEQFF.

This chain links TRBV7-3 with TRBJ2-4; TCRdb selects TRBD1, and the lack of DNA leaves this call unchecked. CDR3 length: 13 residues. Per germline, CDR1 SGHTA and CDR2 FQGTGA. The CDR3: CASSPWGGQELHF. Supplemented by reference TRBV7-3 and TRBJ2-4, the full variable domain reads GAGVSQTPSNKVTEKGKYVELRCDPISGHTALYWYRQSLGQGPEFLIYFQGTGAADDSGLPNDRFFAVRPEGSVSTLKIQRTERGDSAVYLCASSPWGGQELHFGAGTRLSVL.

The chain combines TRBV4-1 with TRBJ2-1; TCRdb designates TRBD2, a call that cannot be tested without DNA. The CDR3 sequence is 17 residues long. From germline, CDR1 is MGHRA and CDR2 YSYEKL. The CDR3 loop reads CASSQDQLAGSYNEQFF.

The genes are TRBV6-1 and TRBJ2-7. The length of the CDR3 is 12 residues. Germline V gene sequence: CDR1 MNHNS, CDR2 SASEGT. The CDR3 loop reads CASSQSPYEQYF.

The chain combines TRBV4-1 with TRBJ1-3. The CDR3 is 15 amino acids. Germline CDR1 is MGHRA and CDR2 is YSYEKL. The CDR3 is CASSHGSRSGNTIYF.

The V and J genes are TRBV28 and TRBJ1-5. This CDR3 contains 15 residues. In germline, CDR1 is MDHEN, CDR2 SYDVKM. The CDR3 reads CASKGGQSSNQPQHF. Full variable domain (outside the CDR3, taken from reference TRBV28 and TRBJ1-5): DVKVTQSSRYLVKRTGEKVFLECVQDMDHENMFWYRQDPGLGLRLIYFSYDVKMKEKGDIPEGYSVSREKKERFSLILESASTNQTSMYLCASKGGQSSNQPQHFGDGTRLSIL.

The chain links TRBV7-3 to TRBJ2-1; no DNA is available, so the TRBD1 call from TCRdb remains unchecked. This CDR3 is built from 17 residues. Germline-derived CDR1 and CDR2 are SGHTA and FQGTGA. CDR3 amino acids: CASSLLPRPSSYNEQFF. Full variable domain (missing parts from reference TRBV7-3 and TRBJ2-1): GAGVSQTPSNKVTEKGKYVELRCDPISGHTALYWYRQSLGQGPEFLIYFQGTGAADDSGLPNDRFFAVRPEGSVSTLKIQRTERGDSAVYLCASSLLPRPSSYNEQFFGPGTRLTVL.

The rearrangement joins TRBV6-5 to TRBJ1-2; the D call from TCRdb, TRBD1, cannot be confirmed without DNA. Germline assignment: CDR1 MNHEY and CDR2 SVGAGI. The CDR3 spans 16 residues. CDR3 loop: CASTPREDWSGYGYTF.

The chain employs TRBV4-3 and TRBJ1-5; TCRdb's assignment of TRBD1 cannot be checked, as there is no DNA. Germline CDR1 is LGHNA and CDR2 is YSLEER. This CDR3 region has 17 residues. The chain's CDR3 is CASSQELGQGGNQPQHF.

J is TRBJ1-6 and V is TRBV19; the TRBD1 assignment by TCRdb is unverifiable without DNA. The CDR3 length is 12 residues. Germline CDR1 and CDR2: LNHDA and SQIVND (reference sequence). CDR3 sequence: CASSGGSSPLHF.

The V gene is TRBV4-3, the J gene TRBJ1-1; TCRdb outputs TRBD1, but without DNA this stays unchecked. CDR1 is LGHNA and CDR2 is YSLEER in the germline V gene. The CDR3 is 14 residues long. The CDR3 here is CASSWGQLNTEAFF.

J is TRBJ2-3 and V is TRBV19; TCRdb proposes TRBD1, but this gene call is untestable without DNA. The CDR3 covers 15 residues. Germline values: CDR1 LNHDA, CDR2 SQIVND (reference sequence). The CDR3 is CASSIGMGAADTQYF.

The chain combines TRBV29-1 with TRBJ1-1. From germline, CDR1 is SQVTM and CDR2 ANQGSEA. The CDR3 contains 12 residues. The CDR3 spells CSVGGRNTEAFF.

The genes are TRBV20-1 and TRBJ2-7; TCRdb calls TRBD1, which cannot be checked without DNA. The CDR3 extends over 17 amino acids. Looked up from germline, CDR1 is DFQATT and CDR2 is SNEGSKA (reference sequence). CDR3 sequence reads: CSARPSRDNPSTYEQYF.

This sequence joins TRBV29-1 and TRBJ1-1. The germline gives CDR1 SQVTM, CDR2 ANQGSEA. The CDR3 contains 17 residues. Here the CDR3 reads CSVEGPMGTEMNTEAFF.

This chain joins TRBV7-6 and TRBJ2-7; TCRdb reports TRBD1, a call that lacks DNA to check it against. The germline V gene has CDR1 SGHVS and CDR2 FNYEAQ. The CDR3 runs 14 residues. The CDR3 here is CASSSRQGTDEQYF.